What follows are 14 T cell receptor beta chains derived from one specimen sequenced in a study of spatial heterogeneity in lung cancer. The time point: sample taken at primary tumor resection. TCRdb used MiXCR to reprocess the 5' RACE reads, holding one entry per CDR3 protein. The repertoire holds nearly 80,000 distinct CDR3 sequences, with roughly 8% as singletons. Sequencing used PBMCs, obtained at surgery. These receptors were collected from a male donor with early-stage non-small cell lung cancer.

This clonotype was counted between two and nine times. J is TRBJ2-1 and V is TRBV7-8; TRBD1 aligns across 9 bases. V lost 5 bases and J lost 7; bases outside the gene matches: 15. Germline V gene sequence: CDR1 SGHVS, CDR2 FQNEAQ. The CDR3 runs to 17 residues. The CDR3 nucleotides read TGTGCCAGCAGCACCGGGACAGGGCAGGGGCTTGGAAATGAGCAGTTCTTC. The encoded protein is CASSTGTGQGLGNEQFF.

This chain joins TRBV12-3 or TRBV12-4 and TRBJ2-7, with TRBD2 matching over 14 bases. This CDR3 spans 17 amino acids. V was clipped by 5 bases and J by 2 bases; unmatched bases: 8. Written as DNA, the CDR3 is TGTGCCAGCAGTCCCGGGACTAGCGGGAGAGGGACCTACGAGCAGTACTTC. Its protein product is CASSPGTSGRGTYEQYF.

V and J are TRBV6-6 and TRBJ2-7; 8 nucleotides line up with TRBD1. V shed 5 bases and J 3 bases; nucleotides not matched to a gene: 6. Germline values: CDR1 MNHNY, CDR2 SVGAGI (reference sequence). This CDR3 has 14 residues. CDR3 nucleotides: TGTGCCAGCAGTCCCCGGGACAGGATCTACGAGCAGTACTTC. Encoded protein: CASSPRDRIYEQYF.

This clonotype was recorded at least ten times. The chain carries TRBV23-1 and TRBJ1-5; 7 bases fit TRBD1. TRBV23-1 is an ORF, with its function uncertain. The CDR3 is made up of 17 amino acids. After removal of 0 bases from V and 0 bases from J, the junction contained 5 bases not matched to a gene. The CDR3 loop is CASSQSRDSNSNQPQHF. The CDR3 region has the DNA TGCGCCAGCAGTCAATCGAGGGACAGTAATAGCAATCAGCCCCAGCATTTT.

This clonotype was seen at least ten times. The chain is built from TRBV5-1 and TRBJ2-5, with 9 positions matching TRBD1. This CDR3 region has 13 residues. V trimming: 0 bases; J trimming: 7 bases; junction bases outside the gene matches: 1. Germline-derived CDR1 and CDR2 are SGHRS and YFSETQ. The chain's CDR3 is CASSLGQGVTQYF. Here the CDR3 DNA reads TGCGCCAGCAGCTTGGGACAGGGGGTGACCCAGTACTTC. The full variable domain, in which reference TRBV5-1 and TRBJ2-5 provide the parts outside the CDR3, is KAGVTQTPRYLIKTRGQQVTLSCSPISGHRSVSWYQQTPGQGLQFLFEYFSETQRNKGNFPGRFSGRQFSNSRSEMNVSTLELGDSALYLCASSLGQGVTQYFGPGTRLLVL.

Note on this clonotype: One end of the junction is discordant with germline, which a read error may explain. This chain joins TRBV19 and TRBJ1-2; D unresolved. Germline V lookup: CDR1 LNHDA, CDR2 SQIVND (reference sequence). CDR3 length equals 13 residues. CDR3 amino acids: CASSYSDNYGYIF. CDR3 bases: TGTGCCAGTAGTTATTCGGATAACTATGGCTACATCTTC.

The rearrangement uses TRBV4-2 and TRBJ2-7; 7 bases align to TRBD2. V was clipped by 1 base and J by 2 bases; unmatched bases: 5. The CDR3 consists of 15 residues. Germline V lookup: CDR1 LGHNA, CDR2 YNFKEQ. The CDR3 sequence is CASSQGLAGTYEQYF. CDR3 DNA: TGTGCCAGCAGCCAAGGGTTAGCGGGTACCTACGAGCAGTACTTC.

Details on this clonotype: This may be a read error: a much more frequent sequence differs by one nucleotide. J is TRBJ2-7 and V is TRBV7-2, with unresolved D. The CDR3 consists of 14 residues. Germline V lookup: CDR1 SGHTA, CDR2 FQGNSA. CDR3 amino acids: CASGFGPSPDEQYF. The CDR3 DNA reads TGTGCCAGCGGCTTCGGGCCCTCTCCCGACGAGCAGTACTTC.

This sequence joins TRBV4-1 and TRBJ1-2; 9 bases map to TRBD1. CDR3 length: 17 amino acids. Germline V gene data show CDR1 as MGHRA and CDR2 as YSYEKL. The V segment lost 0 bases and the J segment 7 bases; nucleotides outside the gene matches: 12. The DNA for the CDR3 is TGCGCCAGCAGCCAAGATCAATGGGTGGACAGGGGTTTTGGCTACACCTTC. Translated, it gives CASSQDQWVDRGFGYTF.

This CDR3 is CAAANRLNQPQHF. The CDR3 bases are TGTGCGGCGGCTAACAGACTCAATCAGCCCCAGCATTTT. The chain joins TRBV6-1 to TRBJ1-5; D ambiguous. This CDR3 region has 13 residues. Germline V CDR1 and CDR2: MNHNS, SASEGT.

As for this clonotype: A read error is possible here, since a much larger clone lies one base away. This rearrangement joins TRBV2 to TRBJ2-7; TRBD2 matches 7 bases. CDR3 length equals 17 residues. CDR1 is SNHLY and CDR2 is FYNNEI in the germline V gene. The CDR3 spells CANSEGGASGSSYEQYF. The CDR3 DNA follows: TGTGCCAACAGTGAAGGAGGGGCTAGCGGTAGCTCCTACGAGCAGTACTTC.

This clonotype was observed many times. The chain joins TRBV18 to TRBJ2-7; TRBD1 aligns across 8 bases. V was pared by 8 bases and J by 5 bases, with 11 bases of the junction left unmatched. This CDR3 is built from 14 residues. The germline V gene encodes CDR1 KGHSH and CDR2 LQKENI. The CDR3: CASHSTGDHDEQYF. The CDR3 region has the DNA TGTGCCAGCCATTCGACAGGGGATCACGACGAGCAGTACTTC.

The chain links TRBV29-1 to TRBJ2-7, with unresolved D. The CDR3 covers 12 residues. V was shortened by 4 bases and J by 3 bases, with 10 bases between the two germline ends. The germline V gene has CDR1 SQVTM and CDR2 ANQGSEA. Here the CDR3 DNA reads TGCAGCGTTGTTGGCGCCCACTACGAGCAGTACTTC. Translating gives CSVVGAHYEQYF.

This clonotype was counted between two and nine times. The CDR3 spells CASSVAGAEAFF. CDR3 bases: TGTGCCAGCAGTGTTGCAGGGGCTGAAGCTTTCTTT. The V and J genes are TRBV6-1 and TRBJ1-1, with D possibly TRBD1 on 6 matching bases. CDR1 and CDR2 (germline): MNHNS, SASEGT. The CDR3 runs to 12 residues. Trimming removed 4 bases from V and 6 bases from J, with 9 bases in between.